The entry below describes one TCR beta chain. This CDR3 is built from 13 residues. Germline assignment: CDR1 LNHDA and CDR2 SQIVND (reference sequence). V shed 4 bases and J 6 bases; nucleotides not matched to a gene: 2. This specimen comes from a study of T cells in narcolepsy. Libraries were prepared by immunoSEQ multiplex PCR; TCRdb keeps only in-frame clonotypes and omits some of them. The sample lists approximately 30,000 clones; 65% to 90% were seen once. Sequencing used CD45RA- memory CD4+ T cells from PBMCs. The chain combines TRBV19 with TRBJ2-2; TRBD2 agrees at 7 bases. The TCR originated in a human donor with narcolepsy. The CDR3 region has the DNA TGTGCCAGTAGTAGTCGGGGGGCCGGGGAGCTGTTTTTT. It encodes CASSSRGAGELFF.